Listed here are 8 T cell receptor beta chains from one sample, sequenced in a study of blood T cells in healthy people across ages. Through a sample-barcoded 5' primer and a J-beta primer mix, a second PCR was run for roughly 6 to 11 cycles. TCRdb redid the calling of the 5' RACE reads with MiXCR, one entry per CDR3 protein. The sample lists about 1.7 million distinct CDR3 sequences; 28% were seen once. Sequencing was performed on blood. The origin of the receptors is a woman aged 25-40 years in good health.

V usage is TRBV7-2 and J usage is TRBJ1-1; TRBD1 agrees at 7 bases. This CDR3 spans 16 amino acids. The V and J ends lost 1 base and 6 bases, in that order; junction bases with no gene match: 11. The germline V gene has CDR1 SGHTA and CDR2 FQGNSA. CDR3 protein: CASSLDRGQLGPEAFF. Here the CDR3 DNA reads TGTGCCAGCAGCTTAGATAGGGGACAGCTAGGGCCTGAAGCTTTCTTT.

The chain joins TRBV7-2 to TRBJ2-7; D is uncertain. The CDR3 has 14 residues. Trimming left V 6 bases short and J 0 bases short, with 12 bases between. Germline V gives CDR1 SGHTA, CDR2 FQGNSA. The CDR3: CASRPGSVSYEQYF. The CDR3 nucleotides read TGTGCCAGCAGGCCCGGAAGCGTCTCCTACGAGCAGTACTTC.

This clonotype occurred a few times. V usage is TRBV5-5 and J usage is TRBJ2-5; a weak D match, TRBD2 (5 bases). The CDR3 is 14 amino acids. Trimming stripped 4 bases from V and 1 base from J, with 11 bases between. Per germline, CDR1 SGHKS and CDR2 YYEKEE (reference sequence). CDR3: CASSQWAGQETQYF. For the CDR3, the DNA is TGTGCCAGCAGCCAATGGGCGGGCCAAGAGACCCAGTACTTC.

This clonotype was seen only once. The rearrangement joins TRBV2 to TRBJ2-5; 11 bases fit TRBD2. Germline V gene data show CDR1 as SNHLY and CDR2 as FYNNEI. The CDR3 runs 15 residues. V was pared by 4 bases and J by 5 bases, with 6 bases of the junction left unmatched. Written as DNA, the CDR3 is TGTGCCAGCAGTGGAGGTGGACTAGCGGGTGAGACCCAGTACTTC. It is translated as CASSGGGLAGETQYF.

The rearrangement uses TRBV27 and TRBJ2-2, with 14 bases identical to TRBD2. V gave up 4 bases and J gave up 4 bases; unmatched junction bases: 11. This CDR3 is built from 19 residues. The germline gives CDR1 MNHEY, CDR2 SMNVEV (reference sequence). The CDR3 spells CASSSSGLAGVISTGELFF. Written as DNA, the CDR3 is TGTGCCAGCAGTTCCTCGGGACTAGCGGGGGTGATTTCCACCGGGGAGCTGTTTTTT.

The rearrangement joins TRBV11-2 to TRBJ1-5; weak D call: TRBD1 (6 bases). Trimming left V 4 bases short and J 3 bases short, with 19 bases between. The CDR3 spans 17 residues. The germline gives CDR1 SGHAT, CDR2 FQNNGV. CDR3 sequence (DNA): TGTGCCAGCAGCTCGTTGCGGGGGGGGCCTGACAATCAGCCCCAGCATTTT. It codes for CASSSLRGGPDNQPQHF.

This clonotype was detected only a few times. CDR3 residues: CASSLLNLGNEQFF. Written as DNA, the CDR3 is TGTGCCAGCAGCCTCTTAAATTTGGGCAATGAGCAGTTCTTC. The chain has TRBV7-2 and TRBJ2-1; D ambiguous. V was shortened by 5 bases and J by 6 bases, with 14 bases between the two germline ends. This CDR3 is 14 amino acids long. Germline V gene data show CDR1 as SGHTA and CDR2 as FQGNSA.

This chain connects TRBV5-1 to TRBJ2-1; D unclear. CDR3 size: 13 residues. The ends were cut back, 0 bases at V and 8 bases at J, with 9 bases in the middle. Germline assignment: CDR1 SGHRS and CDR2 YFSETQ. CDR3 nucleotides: TGCGCCAGCAGCTTGGAGAGGAGAGATGAGCAGTTCTTC. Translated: CASSLERRDEQFF.